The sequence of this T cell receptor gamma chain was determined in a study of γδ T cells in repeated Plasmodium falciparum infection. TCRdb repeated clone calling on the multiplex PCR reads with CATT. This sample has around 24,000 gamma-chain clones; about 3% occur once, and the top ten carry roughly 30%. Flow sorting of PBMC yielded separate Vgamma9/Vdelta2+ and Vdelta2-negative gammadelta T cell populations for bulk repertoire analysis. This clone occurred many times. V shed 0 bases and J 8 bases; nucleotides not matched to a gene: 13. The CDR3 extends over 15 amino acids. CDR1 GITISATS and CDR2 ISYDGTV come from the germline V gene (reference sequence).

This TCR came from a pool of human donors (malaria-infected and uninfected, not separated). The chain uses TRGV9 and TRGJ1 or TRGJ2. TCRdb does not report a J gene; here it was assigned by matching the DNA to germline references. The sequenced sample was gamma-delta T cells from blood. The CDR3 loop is CALWEVLGFRDKKLF. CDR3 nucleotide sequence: TGTGCCTTGTGGGAGGTGCTAGGATTTAGGGATAAGAAACTCTTT.